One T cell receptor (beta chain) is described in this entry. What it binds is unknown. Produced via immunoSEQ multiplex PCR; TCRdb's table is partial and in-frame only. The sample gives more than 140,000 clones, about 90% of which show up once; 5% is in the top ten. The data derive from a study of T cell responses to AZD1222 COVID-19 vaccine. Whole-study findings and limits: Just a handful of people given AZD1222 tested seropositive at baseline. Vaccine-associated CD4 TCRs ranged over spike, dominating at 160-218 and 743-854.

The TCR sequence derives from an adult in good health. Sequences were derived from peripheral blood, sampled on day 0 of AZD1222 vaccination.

The DNA for the CDR3 is TGTGCCAGTACCGATGGGGGTCAAGAGCAGTTCTTC. Amino acids: CASTDGGQEQFF. The chain links TRBV19 to TRBJ2-1; possibly TRBD1 or TRBD2 for D (5 bases each). Germline CDR1 is LNHDA and CDR2 is SQIVND (reference sequence). There are 12 residues in the CDR3. The V and J ends lost 7 bases and 10 bases respectively, with 14 bases between them.